The T cell receptor beta chain described here comes from a study of graft-versus-host responses after intestinal transplantation. At the level of the study: All recipients were transplanted with multivisceral, liver-intestinal, or isolated intestinal grafts.

Germline CDR1 reads SEHNR; CDR2 reads FQNEAQ (reference sequence). Between the trimmed V and J ends, which lost 1 base and 7 bases, there was a span of 11 bases. This CDR3 is built from 14 residues. The method was immunoSEQ multiplex PCR; TCRdb's version includes in-frame clones alone and lacks a portion of them. The table lists about 97,000 clones, 75% to 95% of them singletons, with about 0.18% in the top ten. Note on this clone: Its antigen is not identified.

V and J are TRBV7-9 and TRBJ1-5; TRBD1 might be the D (5 bases). This clonotype was obtained from a human donor who was the organ donor for an intestinal transplant. Sequenced material: unstimulated CD4+ T cells sorted from spleen or lymph node cells, taken before transplant. CDR3 in DNA: TGTGCCAGCAGCTTAGACGCAGGGAACCAGCCCCAGCATTTT. Its protein product is CASSLDAGNQPQHF.